Below are 10 T cell receptor beta chains sequenced from a single sample in a study of cytomegalovirus exposure and HLA in healthy donors. PCR primers comprised 60 Vbeta and 13 Jbeta primers. This table comes from immunoSEQ multiplex PCR, and its TCRdb copy is limited to in-frame clones, with some not included. The sample shows 200,000 to 250,000 clones, roughly 80% of them seen only once. The sequencing input was PBMCs. All receptors derive from a man aged 25 to 45 in good health and CMV-seronegative.

The chain has TRBV5-4 and TRBJ1-3; no clear D gene. Trimming stripped 4 bases from V and 7 bases from J, with 12 bases between. This CDR3 contains 13 residues. Germline assignment: CDR1 SGHNT and CDR2 YYREEE (reference sequence). In DNA, the CDR3 is TGTGCCAGCAGCGGAACCAGCGGGAACACCATATATTTT. Protein: CASSGTSGNTIYF. The complete variable domain, with remaining parts taken from reference TRBV5-4 and TRBJ1-3, reads ETGVTQSPTHLIKTRGQQVTLRCSSQSGHNTVSWYQQALGQGPQFIFQYYREEENGRGNFPPRFSGLQFPNYSSELNVNALELDDSALYLCASSGTSGNTIYFGEGSWLTVV.

The chain carries TRBV15 and TRBJ1-6; the match to TRBD1 covers 7 bases. In germline, CDR1 is LNHNV, CDR2 YYDKDF (reference sequence). CDR3 length equals 16 residues. After removal of 0 bases from V and 5 bases from J, the junction contained 4 bases not matched to a gene. The CDR3 coding sequence is TGTGCCACCAGCAGAGATCCAGGGGGTAATAATTCACCCCTCCACTTT. It specifies CATSRDPGGNNSPLHF. Looking up the rest from reference TRBV15 and TRBJ1-6 gives the full variable domain: DAMVIQNPRYQVTQFGKPVTLSCSQTLNHNVMYWYQQKSSQAPKLLFHYYDKDFNNEADTPDNFQSRRPNTSFCFLDIRSPGLGDTAMYLCATSRDPGGNNSPLHFGNGTRLTVT.

The genes are TRBV5-1 and TRBJ2-7, with 9 positions matching TRBD1. Trimming removed 3 bases from V and 6 bases from J; junction bases left unmatched: 19. Germline lookup yields CDR1 SGHRS and CDR2 YFSETQ. The CDR3 is made up of 18 amino acids. CDR3 nucleotide sequence: TGCGCCAGCAGCTGGAGGGACAGGGAAAAGGATCGCGACGTCGAGCAGTACTTC. This gives the protein CASSWRDREKDRDVEQYF.

The rearrangement joins TRBV28 to TRBJ2-3; the match to TRBD2 covers 11 bases. The CDR3 runs 17 residues. CDR1 and CDR2 (germline): MDHEN, SYDVKM. V dropped 0 bases and J dropped 2; count of bases not matched to a gene: 4. The DNA of the CDR3 is TGTGCCAGCAGTTTATGGTCTAGCGGGGGGTCCACAGATACGCAGTATTTT. Protein sequence: CASSLWSSGGSTDTQYF.

This chain uses TRBV10-2 with TRBJ2-7; 10 positions match TRBD2. V shed 4 bases, J shed 6 bases, and the junction held 3 bases outside the gene matches. This CDR3 comprises 13 residues. Germline V lookup: CDR1 WSHSY, CDR2 SAAADI. The CDR3 reads CASSALAGVEQYF. CDR3 bases: TGCGCCAGCAGTGCTCTAGCGGGGGTCGAGCAGTACTTC.

This chain links TRBV4-1 with TRBJ2-1; no clear D gene. The germline CDR1 and CDR2 sequences are MGHRA and YSYEKL. The CDR3 totals 13 residues. V was cut by 6 bases and J by 5 bases, with 11 bases left in between. As DNA, the CDR3 is TGCGCCAGCAGTCGGAGACTGGACAATGAGCAGTTCTTC. It codes for CASSRRLDNEQFF.

The chain uses TRBV5-1 and TRBJ1-2; 7 nucleotides agree with TRBD1. The CDR3 runs to 13 residues. V lost 3 bases, J lost 3 bases, and 2 bases stayed unmatched. CDR1 SGHRS and CDR2 YFSETQ come from the germline V gene. The CDR3 DNA follows: TGCGCCAGCAGCTCGGACAGGCACTATGGCTACACCTTC. It is translated as CASSSDRHYGYTF.

The rearrangement uses TRBV18 and TRBJ2-7; D possibly corresponds to TRBD1 (6 bases). V was cut by 3 bases and J by 4 bases, with 16 bases left in between. Germline values: CDR1 KGHSH, CDR2 LQKENI. The CDR3 extends over 15 amino acids. This chain's CDR3 is CASSPVDRLKYEQYF. CDR3 nucleotides: TGTGCCAGCTCACCCGTAGACAGGTTAAAATACGAGCAGTACTTC.

The rearrangement joins TRBV19 to TRBJ1-4, with 10 bases aligning to TRBD1. V lost 6 bases to trimming and J lost 4 bases; unmatched junction nucleotides: 11. The CDR3 sequence is 17 residues long. The V gene's germline CDR1 is LNHDA and CDR2 SQIVND (reference sequence). The CDR3 loop is CASSISGTGALNEKLFF. Here the CDR3 DNA reads TGTGCCAGTAGCATCTCCGGGACAGGGGCCCTTAATGAAAAACTGTTTTTT.

The rearrangement links TRBV7-6 to TRBJ2-7; D might be TRBD2 (6 bases). Between the trimmed V and J ends, which lost 2 bases and 3 bases, there was a span of 11 bases. This CDR3 has 14 amino acids. Germline-derived CDR1 and CDR2 are SGHVS and FNYEAQ. Written as DNA, the CDR3 is TGTGCCAGCAGCTTACAAGACGGGGGCTACGAGCAGTACTTC. Amino acid sequence: CASSLQDGGYEQYF. Looking up the rest from reference TRBV7-6 and TRBJ2-7 gives the full variable domain: GAGVSQSPRYKVTKRGQDVALRCDPISGHVSLYWYRQALGQGPEFLTYFNYEAQQDKSGLPNDRFSAERPEGSISTLTIQRTEQRDSAMYRCASSLQDGGYEQYFGPGTRLTVT.